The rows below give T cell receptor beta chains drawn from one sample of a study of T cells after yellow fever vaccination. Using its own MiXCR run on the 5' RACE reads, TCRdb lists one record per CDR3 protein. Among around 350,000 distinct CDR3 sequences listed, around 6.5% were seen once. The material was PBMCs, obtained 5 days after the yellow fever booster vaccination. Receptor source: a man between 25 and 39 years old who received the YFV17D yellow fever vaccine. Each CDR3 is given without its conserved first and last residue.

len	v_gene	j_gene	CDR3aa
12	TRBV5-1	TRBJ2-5	ASSLNRITETQY
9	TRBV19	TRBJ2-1	ASSFLQEQF
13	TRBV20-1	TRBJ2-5	RSTSGAMMWETQY
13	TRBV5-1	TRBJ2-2	ASVRTSGNTGELF
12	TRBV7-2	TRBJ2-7	ASSLDHRGYEQY
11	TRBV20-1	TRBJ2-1	SARENLYNEQF
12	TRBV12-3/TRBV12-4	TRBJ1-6	ASSFRGDNSPLH
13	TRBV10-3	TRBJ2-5	AISDPSGVGETQY
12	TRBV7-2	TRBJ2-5	ASSPGPKGETQY
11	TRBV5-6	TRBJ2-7	ASGPGLLCEQY
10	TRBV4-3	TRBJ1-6	ASSQVNSPLH
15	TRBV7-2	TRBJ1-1	ASSLVSRVWGRTEAF
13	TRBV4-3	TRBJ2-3	ASSFFSGWADTQY
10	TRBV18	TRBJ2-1	ASSSPNNEQF
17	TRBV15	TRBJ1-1	ATSRDLLIFTRVRIEAF
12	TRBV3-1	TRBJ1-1	ASSPRWDYNEAF
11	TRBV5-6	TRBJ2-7	ASSLTRSYEQY
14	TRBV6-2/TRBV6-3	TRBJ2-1	ASRDPAGTGYNEQF
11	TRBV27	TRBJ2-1	ASSFWGVYEQF
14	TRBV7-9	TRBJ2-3	ASSSTGTENTDTQY
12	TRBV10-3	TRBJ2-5	AIKSSGRGETQY
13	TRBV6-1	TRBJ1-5	ASSETYGAYQPQH
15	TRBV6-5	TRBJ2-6	ASSSTQGRSGANVLT
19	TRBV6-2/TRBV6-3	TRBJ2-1	ASSYGPDRGVLRNYYNEQF
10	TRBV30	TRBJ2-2	AWSVNTGELF
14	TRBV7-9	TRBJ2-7	ASQPQERGPTYEQY
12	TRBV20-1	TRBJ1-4	SAAPRTVNEKLF
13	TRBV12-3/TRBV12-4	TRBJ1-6	ASSLDRGANSPLH
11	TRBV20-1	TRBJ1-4	SAPDRLNEKLF
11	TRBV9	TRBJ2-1	ASSSGLVGEQF
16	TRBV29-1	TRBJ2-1	SVDRAGGLTDRPNEQF
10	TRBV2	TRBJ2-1	ASSTGFNEQF
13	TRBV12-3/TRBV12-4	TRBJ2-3	ASSLNGRGSDTQY
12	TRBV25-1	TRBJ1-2	ASSDSGGPHGYT
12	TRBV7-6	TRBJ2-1	ASSSWTGGNEQF
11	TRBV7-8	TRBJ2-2	ASSLTRAGELF
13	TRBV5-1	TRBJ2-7	ASSIASGRPYEQY
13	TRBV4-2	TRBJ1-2	ASSQPSGDAYGYT
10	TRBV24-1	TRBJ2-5	ATSDWTSGEY